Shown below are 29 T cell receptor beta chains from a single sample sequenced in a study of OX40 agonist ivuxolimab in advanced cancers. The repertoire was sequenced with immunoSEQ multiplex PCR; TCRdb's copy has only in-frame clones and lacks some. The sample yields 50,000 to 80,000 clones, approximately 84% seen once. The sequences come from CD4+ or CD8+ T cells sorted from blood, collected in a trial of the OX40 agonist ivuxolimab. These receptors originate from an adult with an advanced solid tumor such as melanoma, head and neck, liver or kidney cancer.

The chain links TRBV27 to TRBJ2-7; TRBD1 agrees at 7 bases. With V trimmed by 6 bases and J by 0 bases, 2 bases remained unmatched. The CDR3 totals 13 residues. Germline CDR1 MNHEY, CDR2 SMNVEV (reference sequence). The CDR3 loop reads CASRDRASYEQYF. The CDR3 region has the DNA TGTGCCAGCAGAGACAGGGCCTCCTACGAGCAGTACTTC.

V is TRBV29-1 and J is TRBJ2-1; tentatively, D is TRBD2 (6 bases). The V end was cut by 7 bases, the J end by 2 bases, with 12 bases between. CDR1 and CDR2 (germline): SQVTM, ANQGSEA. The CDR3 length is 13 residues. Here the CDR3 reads CSATGLPYNEQFF. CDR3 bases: TGCAGCGCTACGGGACTCCCCTACAATGAGCAGTTCTTC.

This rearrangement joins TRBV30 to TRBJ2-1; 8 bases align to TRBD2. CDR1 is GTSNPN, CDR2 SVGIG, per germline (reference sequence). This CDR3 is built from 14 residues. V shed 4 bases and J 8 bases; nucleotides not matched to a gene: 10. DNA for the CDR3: TGTGCCTGGAACCCGGGACTAGGATACGATGAGCAGTTCTTC. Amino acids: CAWNPGLGYDEQFF.

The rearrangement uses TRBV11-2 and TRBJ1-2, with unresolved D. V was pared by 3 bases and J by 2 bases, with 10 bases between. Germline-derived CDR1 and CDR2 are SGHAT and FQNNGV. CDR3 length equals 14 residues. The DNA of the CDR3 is TGTGCCAGCAGCTTTAAGGGAGGGAACTATGGCTACACCTTC. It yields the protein CASSFKGGNYGYTF. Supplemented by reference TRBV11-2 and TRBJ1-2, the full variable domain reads EAGVAQSPRYKIIEKRQSVAFWCNPISGHATLYWYQQILGQGPKLLIQFQNNGVVDDSQLPKDRFSAERLKGVDSTLKIQPAKLEDSAVYLCASSFKGGNYGYTFGSGTRLTVV.

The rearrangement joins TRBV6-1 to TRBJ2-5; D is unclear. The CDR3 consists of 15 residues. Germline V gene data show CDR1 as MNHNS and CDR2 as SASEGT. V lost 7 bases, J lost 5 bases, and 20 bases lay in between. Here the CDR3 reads CASTLNIGMVETQYF. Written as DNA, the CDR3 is TGTGCCAGCACCTTAAATATCGGTATGGTGGAGACCCAGTACTTC.

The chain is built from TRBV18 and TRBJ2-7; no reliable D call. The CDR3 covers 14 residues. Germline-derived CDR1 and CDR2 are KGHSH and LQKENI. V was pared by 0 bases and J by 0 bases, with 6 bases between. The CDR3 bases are TGTGCCAGCTCACCACCCAGTTACTCCTACGAGCAGTACTTC. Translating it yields CASSPPSYSYEQYF.

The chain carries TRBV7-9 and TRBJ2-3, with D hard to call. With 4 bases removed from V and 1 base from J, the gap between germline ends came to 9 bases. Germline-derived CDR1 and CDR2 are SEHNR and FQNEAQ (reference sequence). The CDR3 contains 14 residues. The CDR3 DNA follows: TGTGCCAGCAGCTACTTTGCGGGCACAGATACGCAGTATTTT. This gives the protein CASSYFAGTDTQYF.

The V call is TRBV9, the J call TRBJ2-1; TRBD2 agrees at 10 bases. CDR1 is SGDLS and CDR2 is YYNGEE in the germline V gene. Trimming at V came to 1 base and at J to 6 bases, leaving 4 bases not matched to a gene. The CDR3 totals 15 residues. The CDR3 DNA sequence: TGTGCCAGCAGCGTAACCGGGACTAGCGTCAATGAGCAGTTCTTC. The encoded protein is CASSVTGTSVNEQFF.

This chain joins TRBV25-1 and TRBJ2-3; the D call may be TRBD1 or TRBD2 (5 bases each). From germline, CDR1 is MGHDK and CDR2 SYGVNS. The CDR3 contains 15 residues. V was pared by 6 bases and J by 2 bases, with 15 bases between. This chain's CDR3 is CASRKGLGVTDTQYF. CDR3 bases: TGTGCCAGCAGGAAGGGCCTGGGGGTCACAGATACGCAGTATTTT.

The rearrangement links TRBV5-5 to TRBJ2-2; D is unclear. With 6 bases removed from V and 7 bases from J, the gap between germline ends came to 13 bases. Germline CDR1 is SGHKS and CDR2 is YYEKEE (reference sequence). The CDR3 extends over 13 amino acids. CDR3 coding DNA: TGTGCCAGCACCACCGAACCCGGCGGGGAGCTGTTTTTT. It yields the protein CASTTEPGGELFF.

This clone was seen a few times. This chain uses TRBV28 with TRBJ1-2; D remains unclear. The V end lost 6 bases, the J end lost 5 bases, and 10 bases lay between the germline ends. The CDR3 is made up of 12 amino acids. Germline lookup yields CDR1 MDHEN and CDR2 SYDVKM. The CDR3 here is CASSPQEYGYTF. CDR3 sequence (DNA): TGTGCCAGCAGCCCTCAGGAGTATGGCTACACCTTC.

The CDR3 is CASTRGLDQPQHF. DNA for the CDR3: TGTGCCAGCACCAGGGGGCTTGATCAGCCCCAGCATTTT. V is TRBV7-3 and J is TRBJ1-5, with 8 nucleotides matching TRBD1. The CDR3 contains 13 residues. The germline CDR1 and CDR2 sequences are SGHTA and FQGTGA. After removal of 7 bases from V and 5 bases from J, the junction contained 4 bases not matched to a gene. The full variable domain, rest sourced from reference TRBV7-3 and TRBJ1-5, is GAGVSQTPSNKVTEKGKYVELRCDPISGHTALYWYRQSLGQGPEFLIYFQGTGAADDSGLPNDRFFAVRPEGSVSTLKIQRTERGDSAVYLCASTRGLDQPQHFGDGTRLSIL.

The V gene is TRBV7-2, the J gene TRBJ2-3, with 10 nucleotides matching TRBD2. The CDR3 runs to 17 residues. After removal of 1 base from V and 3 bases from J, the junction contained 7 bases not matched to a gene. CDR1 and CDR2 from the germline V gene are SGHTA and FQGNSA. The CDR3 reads CASSLVPAGGPTDTQYF. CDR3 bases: TGTGCCAGCAGCTTAGTCCCAGCGGGAGGGCCGACAGATACGCAGTATTTT.

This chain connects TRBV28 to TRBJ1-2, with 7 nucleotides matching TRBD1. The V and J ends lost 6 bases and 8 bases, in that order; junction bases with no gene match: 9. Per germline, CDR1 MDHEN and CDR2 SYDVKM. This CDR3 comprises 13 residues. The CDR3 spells CASRPGQTSGYTF. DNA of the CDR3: TGTGCCAGCAGGCCGGGACAGACAAGCGGCTACACCTTC.

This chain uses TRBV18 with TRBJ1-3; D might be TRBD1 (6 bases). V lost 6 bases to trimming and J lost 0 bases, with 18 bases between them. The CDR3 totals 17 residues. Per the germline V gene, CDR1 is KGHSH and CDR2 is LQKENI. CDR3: CASSPLGAGPSGNTIYF. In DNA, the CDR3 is TGTGCCAGCTCCCCTCTGGGGGCAGGACCCTCTGGAAACACCATATATTTT. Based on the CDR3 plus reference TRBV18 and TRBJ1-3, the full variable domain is NAGVMQNPRHLVRRRGQEARLRCSPMKGHSHVYWYRQLPEEGLKFMVYLQKENIIDESGMPKERFSAEFPKEGPSILRIQQVVRGDSAAYFCASSPLGAGPSGNTIYFGEGSWLTVV.

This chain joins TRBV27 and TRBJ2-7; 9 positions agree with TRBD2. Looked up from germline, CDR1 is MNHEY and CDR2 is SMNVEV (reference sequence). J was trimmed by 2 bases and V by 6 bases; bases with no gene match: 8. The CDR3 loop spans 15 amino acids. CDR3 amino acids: CASRGTGTSPYEQYF. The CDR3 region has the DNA TGTGCCAGCAGAGGGACCGGGACTAGCCCCTACGAGCAGTACTTC.

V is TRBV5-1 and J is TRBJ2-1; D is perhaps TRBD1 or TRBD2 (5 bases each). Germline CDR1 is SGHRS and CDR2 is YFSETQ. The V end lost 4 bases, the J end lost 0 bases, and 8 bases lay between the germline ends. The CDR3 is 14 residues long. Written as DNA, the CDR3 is TGCGCCAGCAGCCGGGGCGACTCCTACAATGAGCAGTTCTTC. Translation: CASSRGDSYNEQFF. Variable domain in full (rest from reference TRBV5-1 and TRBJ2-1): KAGVTQTPRYLIKTRGQQVTLSCSPISGHRSVSWYQQTPGQGLQFLFEYFSETQRNKGNFPGRFSGRQFSNSRSEMNVSTLELGDSALYLCASSRGDSYNEQFFGPGTRLTVL.

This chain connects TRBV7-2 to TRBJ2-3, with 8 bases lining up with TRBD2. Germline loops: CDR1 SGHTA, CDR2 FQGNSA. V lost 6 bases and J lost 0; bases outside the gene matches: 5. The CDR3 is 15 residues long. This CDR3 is CASRGRGVSTDTQYF. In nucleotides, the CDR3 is TGTGCCAGCAGGGGGCGGGGGGTAAGCACAGATACGCAGTATTTT.

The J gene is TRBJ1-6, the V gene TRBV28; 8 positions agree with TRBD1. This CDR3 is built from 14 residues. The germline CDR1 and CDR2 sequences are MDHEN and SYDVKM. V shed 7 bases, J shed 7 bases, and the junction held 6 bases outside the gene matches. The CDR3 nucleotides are TGTGCCAGCACCCGGACAGGGAGAAATTCACCCCTCCACTTT. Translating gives CASTRTGRNSPLHF.

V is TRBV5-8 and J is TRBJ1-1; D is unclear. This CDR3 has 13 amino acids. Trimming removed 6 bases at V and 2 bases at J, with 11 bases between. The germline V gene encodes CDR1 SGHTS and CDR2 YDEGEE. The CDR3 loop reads CASIRRINTEAFF. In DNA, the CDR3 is TGTGCCAGCATCCGCCGTATTAACACTGAAGCTTTCTTT.

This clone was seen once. CDR3 loop: CASSLFDRDNYGYTF. The DNA for the CDR3 is TGTGCCAGCAGCTTATTCGACAGAGATAACTATGGCTACACCTTC. The chain employs TRBV5-6 and TRBJ1-2; TRBD1 might be the D (5 bases). This CDR3 has 15 amino acids. In germline, CDR1 is SGHDT, CDR2 YYEEEE. Trimming pared 2 bases from V and 1 base from J, leaving 12 bases between.

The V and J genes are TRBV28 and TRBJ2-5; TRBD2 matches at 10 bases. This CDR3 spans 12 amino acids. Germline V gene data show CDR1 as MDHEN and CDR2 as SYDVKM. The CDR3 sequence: CGVAGGVETQYF. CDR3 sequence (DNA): TGTGGGGTAGCGGGAGGAGTAGAGACCCAGTACTTC.

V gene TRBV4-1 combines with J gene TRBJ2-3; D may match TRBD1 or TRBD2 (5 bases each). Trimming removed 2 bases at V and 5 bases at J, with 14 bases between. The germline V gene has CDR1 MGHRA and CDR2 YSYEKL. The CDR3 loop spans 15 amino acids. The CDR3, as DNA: TGCGCCAGCAGCCAAACCGGGACGGATATAGATACGCAGTATTTT. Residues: CASSQTGTDIDTQYF.

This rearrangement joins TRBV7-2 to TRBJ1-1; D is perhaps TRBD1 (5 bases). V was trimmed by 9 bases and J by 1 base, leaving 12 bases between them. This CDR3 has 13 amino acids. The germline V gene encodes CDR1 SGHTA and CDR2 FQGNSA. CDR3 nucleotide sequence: TGTGCCAGTAAAAGGGGAAGGAACACTGAAGCTTTCTTT. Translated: CASKRGRNTEAFF.

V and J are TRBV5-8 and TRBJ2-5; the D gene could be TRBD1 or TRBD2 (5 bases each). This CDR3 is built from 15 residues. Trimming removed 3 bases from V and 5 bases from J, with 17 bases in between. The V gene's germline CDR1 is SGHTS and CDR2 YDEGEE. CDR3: CASSSIRDGSETQYF. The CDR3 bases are TGTGCCAGCAGCTCGATCAGGGATGGGAGCGAGACCCAGTACTTC.

CDR3 loop: CSVVGQHYEQYF. The CDR3 region has the DNA TGCAGCGTTGTAGGGCAGCACTACGAGCAGTACTTC. The chain is built from TRBV29-1 and TRBJ2-7; unclear D gene. The CDR3 has 12 residues. CDR1 SQVTM and CDR2 ANQGSEA come from the germline V gene. V gave up 4 bases and J gave up 3 bases, with 10 bases separating them.

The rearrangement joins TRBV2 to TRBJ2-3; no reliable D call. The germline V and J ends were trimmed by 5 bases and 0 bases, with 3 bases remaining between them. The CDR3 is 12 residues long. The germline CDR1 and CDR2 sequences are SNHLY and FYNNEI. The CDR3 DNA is TGTGCCAGCAGTTCTAGCACAGATACGCAGTATTTT. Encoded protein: CASSSSTDTQYF.

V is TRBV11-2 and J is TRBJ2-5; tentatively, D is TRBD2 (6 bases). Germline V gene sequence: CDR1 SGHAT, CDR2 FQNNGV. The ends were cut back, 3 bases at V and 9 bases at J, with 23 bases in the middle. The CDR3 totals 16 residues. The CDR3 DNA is TGTGCCAGCAGCTTTCAAGGGTTGGGCGGGGAAGATTCCCAGTACTTC. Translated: CASSFQGLGGEDSQYF.

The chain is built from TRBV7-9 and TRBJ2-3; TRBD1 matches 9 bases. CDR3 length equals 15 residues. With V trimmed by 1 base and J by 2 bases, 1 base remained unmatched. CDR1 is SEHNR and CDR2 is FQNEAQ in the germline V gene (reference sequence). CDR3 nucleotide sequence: TGTGCCAGCAGCTTAGGGACAGGGGTCACAGATACGCAGTATTTT. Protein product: CASSLGTGVTDTQYF.